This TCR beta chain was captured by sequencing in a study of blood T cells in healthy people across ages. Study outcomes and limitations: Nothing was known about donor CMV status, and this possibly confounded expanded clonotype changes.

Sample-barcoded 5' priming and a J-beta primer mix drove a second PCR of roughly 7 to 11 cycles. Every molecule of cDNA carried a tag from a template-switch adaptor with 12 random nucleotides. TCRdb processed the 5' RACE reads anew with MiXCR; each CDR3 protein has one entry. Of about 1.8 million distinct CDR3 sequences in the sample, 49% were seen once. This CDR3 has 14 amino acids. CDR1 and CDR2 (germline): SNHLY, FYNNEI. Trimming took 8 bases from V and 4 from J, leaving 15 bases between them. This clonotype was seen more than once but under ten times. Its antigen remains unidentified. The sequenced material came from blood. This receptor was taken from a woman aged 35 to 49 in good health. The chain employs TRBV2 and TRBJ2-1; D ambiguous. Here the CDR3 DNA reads TGTGCCAGCCAAGACGGAACGATTTACAATGAGCAGTTCTTC. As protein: CASQDGTIYNEQFF.